The 2 T cell receptor beta chains reported below all come from one sample, sequenced in a study of response to subunit inactivated influenza vaccine. TCRdb re-analysed the RT-PCR reads in MiXCR, keeping a single row per CDR3 protein. The sample has approximately 500,000 distinct CDR3 sequences; less than 25% are singletons. This sample was shared with a second study, whose subject was T cells expressing NK-cell markers. As that report states: Scientists made TCR beta cDNA using 5'RACE template switching with UMIs.

The sequencing used CD4+ T cells sorted from PBMCs, collected 11 to 12 days after vaccination. These receptors came from a man in his fifties or sixties who received an inactivated influenza vaccine.

This clonotype was seen more than once but under ten times. The CDR3 loop reads CSATDGQVVAFF. The CDR3 DNA follows: TGCAGTGCTACCGACGGACAGGTTGTGGCTTTCTTT. The chain recombines TRBV20-1 with TRBJ1-1; TRBD1 aligns across 7 bases. The CDR3 extends over 12 amino acids. From germline, CDR1 is DFQATT and CDR2 SNEGSKA (reference sequence). Trimming cost V 4 bases and J 11 bases; bases outside gene matches: 10.

V gene TRBV11-2 combines with J gene TRBJ2-5; a possible D gene is TRBD2 (6 bases). This CDR3 region has 13 residues. Trimming removed 7 bases from V and 5 bases from J, with 14 bases in between. In germline, CDR1 is SGHAT, CDR2 FQNNGV. The CDR3 loop is CASTPGERETQYF. CDR3 nucleotide sequence: TGTGCCAGCACCCCGGGGGAACGGGAGACCCAGTACTTC.